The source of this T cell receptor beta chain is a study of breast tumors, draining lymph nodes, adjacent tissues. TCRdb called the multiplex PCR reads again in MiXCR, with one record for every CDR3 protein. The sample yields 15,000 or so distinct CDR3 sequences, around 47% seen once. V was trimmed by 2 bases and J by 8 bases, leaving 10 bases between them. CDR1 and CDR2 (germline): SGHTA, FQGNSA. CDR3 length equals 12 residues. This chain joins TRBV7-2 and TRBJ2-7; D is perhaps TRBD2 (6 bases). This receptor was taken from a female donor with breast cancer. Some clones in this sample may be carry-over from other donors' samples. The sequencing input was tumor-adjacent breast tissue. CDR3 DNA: TGTGCCAGCAGCTTACCTCGCGGGAAGCAGTACTTC. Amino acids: CASSLPRGKQYF.